This TCR beta chain was sequenced for a study of T cell responses to AZD1222 COVID-19 vaccine. Whole-study findings and limits: As reported, nearly half of all spike-specific TCRs target variant regions that are unmutated. Spike-specific TCR breadth and depth were elevated following two AZD1222 doses. Spike was spanned by vaccine-associated CD4 TCRs, with dominance at 160-218 and 743-854.

From germline, CDR1 is LNHDA and CDR2 SQIVND (reference sequence). V lost 4 bases to trimming and J lost 2 bases; unmatched junction nucleotides: 5. This CDR3 spans 16 amino acids. Sequencing was performed with immunoSEQ multiplex PCR; in TCRdb, only in-frame clones are kept and a portion is missing. This table has more than 85,000 clones, roughly four fifths appearing once. The count of this clone is one. Its specificity is not known. The material was peripheral blood, obtained on day 0 of AZD1222 vaccination. The receptor comes from an adult in good health. V gene TRBV19 combines with J gene TRBJ1-1, with TRBD1 identical over 12 bases. DNA of the CDR3: TGTGCCAGTAGTAGCGGGACAGGGGGCGGAAACACTGAAGCTTTCTTT. As protein: CASSSGTGGGNTEAFF.